This note documents a single TCR beta chain sequence. The sample belongs to a study of cytomegalovirus exposure and HLA in healthy donors. The CDR3 sequence is 16 residues long. Germline CDR1 SGHNT, CDR2 YYREEE (reference sequence). V trimming: 3 bases; J trimming: 0 bases; junction bases outside the gene matches: 5. Vbeta (60) and Jbeta (13) primers were used in the PCR. Per the study methods: Approximately 12 million of 75 million to 85 million unique TCR beta chains were shared, per a later count. The method was immunoSEQ multiplex PCR; TCRdb's version includes in-frame clones alone and lacks a portion of them. The V and J calls and clone size come from that table; D and trimming were worked out from the DNA. The sample shows approximately 140,000 clones, more than 60% of them seen only once.

This sequence joins TRBV5-4 and TRBJ1-4; 7 positions agree with TRBD1. What was sequenced was PBMCs. The receptor was isolated from a man aged 35-49 years in good health and CMV-seronegative. CDR3 protein: CASSYRDSATNEKLFF. In DNA, the CDR3 is TGTGCCAGCAGCTACCGGGACAGCGCAACTAATGAAAAACTGTTTTTT.